These 16 T cell receptor beta chains originate from one sample sequenced in a study of blood T cell repertoires in COVID-19. Profiling relied on immunoSEQ multiplex PCR, and the TCRdb table lists in-frame clones only, not all of them. The sample includes 75,000 to 100,000 clones, around four fifths of them seen just once. Material for sequencing was peripheral blood. All receptors derive from a woman of 80 years or more with acute or convalescent COVID-19.

V gene TRBV7-2 combines with J gene TRBJ2-5, with 8 bases matching TRBD1. V lost 3 bases to trimming and J lost 5 bases; unmatched junction nucleotides: 5. The CDR3 spans 14 residues. The germline V gene has CDR1 SGHTA and CDR2 FQGNSA. CDR3: CASSFGDRRETQYF. DNA for the CDR3: TGTGCCAGCAGCTTCGGGGACAGGAGGGAGACCCAGTACTTC.

The chain joins TRBV27 to TRBJ2-1; 15 bases align to TRBD2. The V gene's germline CDR1 is MNHEY and CDR2 SMNVEV (reference sequence). V lost 7 bases and J lost 0; bases outside the gene matches: 7. The CDR3 runs 18 residues. CDR3 DNA sequence: TGTGCCAGCATTACCGGGACTAGCGGGAGGCCCTCCTACAATGAGCAGTTCTTC. This encodes CASITGTSGRPSYNEQFF.

V is TRBV19 and J is TRBJ1-2; D may be TRBD1 (6 bases). Trimming removed 10 bases from V and 4 bases from J, with 28 bases in between. This CDR3 is built from 17 residues. Germline V CDR1 and CDR2: LNHDA, SQIVND (reference sequence). CDR3 coding DNA: TGTGCCACGGCTTCCCGGGACACCCGTGCAAGGGCCTATGGCTACACCTTC. Its translation: CATASRDTRARAYGYTF.

The CDR3 region is CASSPRGLGGSGNTIYF. CDR3 sequence (DNA): TGTGCCAGCAGCCCCCGGGGACTCGGAGGGTCTGGAAACACCATATATTTT. V and J are TRBV7-6 and TRBJ1-3; maybe TRBD1 (5 bases). Germline loops: CDR1 SGHVS, CDR2 FNYEAQ. The CDR3 covers 17 residues. V shed 5 bases and J shed 1 base, with 18 bases lying between them.

The chain has TRBV7-3 and TRBJ2-2; 11 bases are a match to TRBD1. The CDR3 spans 15 residues. The germline gives CDR1 SGHTA, CDR2 FQGTGA. Losses at the gene ends were 8 bases for V and 2 bases for J; bases not matched to a gene: 4. CDR3 sequence: CASQRTGGNTGELFF. The CDR3 nucleotides read TGTGCCAGCCAACGGACAGGGGGCAACACCGGGGAGCTGTTTTTT. Full variable domain (remainder filled in from reference TRBV7-3 and TRBJ2-2): GAGVSQTPSNKVTEKGKYVELRCDPISGHTALYWYRQSLGQGPEFLIYFQGTGAADDSGLPNDRFFAVRPEGSVSTLKIQRTERGDSAVYLCASQRTGGNTGELFFGEGSRLTVL.

To note about this clone: Other DNA sequences from this sample encode an identical CDR3 as well. This chain joins TRBV28 and TRBJ2-7; tentative D call: TRBD1 (5 bases). CDR3 size: 12 residues. V dropped 6 bases and J dropped 2 bases, with 8 bases sitting between them. CDR1 is MDHEN and CDR2 is SYDVKM in the germline V gene. CDR3 sequence (DNA): TGTGCCAGCAGGGACACCACCTACGAGCAGTACTTC. It translates to CASRDTTYEQYF.

This chain connects TRBV7-3 to TRBJ1-3; maybe TRBD1 (6 bases). The CDR3 sequence is 19 residues long. CDR1 and CDR2 (germline): SGHTA, FQGTGA. V gave up 2 bases and J gave up 0 bases, with 20 bases separating them. CDR3 DNA: TGTGCCAGCAGCTTATTACGGGGACAATCCGATAGCTCTGGAAACACCATATATTTT. The encoded protein is CASSLLRGQSDSSGNTIYF.

This clone has a single count. The V gene is TRBV5-8, the J gene TRBJ1-1, with a tentative D call TRBD1 (6 bases). This CDR3 comprises 14 residues. The germline V and J ends were trimmed by 2 bases and 6 bases, with 14 bases remaining between them. The germline V gene encodes CDR1 SGHTS and CDR2 YDEGEE. The CDR3 coding sequence is TGTGCCAGCAGCTTTGGGGGACACGTCGCTGAAGCTTTCTTT. Protein: CASSFGGHVAEAFF.

The gene calls are TRBV5-1 and TRBJ2-7; 8 bases are shared with TRBD1. This CDR3 has 14 residues. From germline, CDR1 is SGHRS and CDR2 YFSETQ. J was trimmed by 2 bases and V by 2 bases; bases with no gene match: 3. The CDR3 DNA reads TGCGCCAGCAGCTTAGCAGGGGGCCCCTACGAGCAGTACTTC. This translates into CASSLAGGPYEQYF.

The V and J genes are TRBV6-5 and TRBJ1-2; D might be TRBD1 (6 bases). CDR1 is MNHEY and CDR2 is SVGAGI in the germline V gene. The length of the CDR3 is 14 residues. V lost 5 bases and J 4 bases, leaving 14 bases between the germline ends. CDR3 in DNA: TGTGCCAGCAGTCCAGGACAGAGCAGCTATGGCTACACCTTC. Amino acid sequence: CASSPGQSSYGYTF.

J is TRBJ1-4 and V is TRBV7-2, with 9 bases fitting TRBD1. Germline values: CDR1 SGHTA, CDR2 FQGNSA. This CDR3 contains 15 residues. Germline trimming cut 5 bases from V and 7 bases from J; bases unmatched to any gene: 8. The CDR3 coding sequence is TGTGCCAGCAGCCTAACAGGGGGCTTTGTTGAAAAACTGTTTTTT. This gives the protein CASSLTGGFVEKLFF.

V gene TRBV30 combines with J gene TRBJ2-3; D might be TRBD1 (6 bases). Deletions cut 4 bases from V and 0 bases from J, with 14 bases between. From germline, CDR1 is GTSNPN and CDR2 SVGIG (reference sequence). The CDR3 loop spans 15 amino acids. The CDR3: CAWTRQVTSTDTQYF. The CDR3 bases are TGTGCCTGGACCAGACAGGTTACTAGCACAGATACGCAGTATTTT.

The chain combines TRBV7-9 with TRBJ2-7; possible D gene TRBD2, 5 bases. Germline V gives CDR1 SEHNR, CDR2 FQNEAQ (reference sequence). CDR3 size: 16 residues. The V end lost 5 bases, the J end lost 2 bases, and 19 bases lay between the germline ends. DNA for the CDR3: TGTGCCAGCAGCCGCCCGGTGGGAGTTCCCCCCTACGAGCAGTACTTC. The encoded protein is CASSRPVGVPPYEQYF. The full variable domain, with the rest looked up from reference TRBV7-9 and TRBJ2-7, is DTGVSQNPRHKITKRGQNVTFRCDPISEHNRLYWYRQTLGQGPEFLTYFQNEAQLEKSRLLSDRFSAERPKGSFSTLEIQRTEQGDSAMYLCASSRPVGVPPYEQYFGPGTRLTVT.

The chain combines TRBV12-3 or TRBV12-4 with TRBJ1-5; D remains ambiguous. This CDR3 is 13 amino acids long. Trimming shortened V by 6 bases and J by 4 bases, and 10 bases separated the two germline ends. CDR3 nucleotide sequence: TGTGCCAGCAGCCCAGCGGAGAATCAGCCCCAGCATTTT. Translation: CASSPAENQPQHF.

This chain connects TRBV7-9 to TRBJ1-5; D is perhaps TRBD1 (5 bases). Germline CDR1 and CDR2: SEHNR and FQNEAQ (reference sequence). V gave up 3 bases and J gave up 2 bases, with 8 bases separating them. There are 14 residues in the CDR3. The CDR3 spells CASSFGHGNQPQHF. CDR3 bases: TGTGCCAGCAGCTTCGGACATGGCAATCAGCCCCAGCATTTT.

V is TRBV7-9 and J is TRBJ2-5, with 7 bases identical to TRBD2. Germline-derived CDR1 and CDR2 are SEHNR and FQNEAQ (reference sequence). The CDR3 sequence is 14 residues long. Trimming removed 0 bases from V and 5 bases from J; junction bases left unmatched: 3. The CDR3 DNA reads TGTGCCAGCAGCTTAGCCTCGCGGGGGGAGACCCAGTACTTC. Amino acids: CASSLASRGETQYF.